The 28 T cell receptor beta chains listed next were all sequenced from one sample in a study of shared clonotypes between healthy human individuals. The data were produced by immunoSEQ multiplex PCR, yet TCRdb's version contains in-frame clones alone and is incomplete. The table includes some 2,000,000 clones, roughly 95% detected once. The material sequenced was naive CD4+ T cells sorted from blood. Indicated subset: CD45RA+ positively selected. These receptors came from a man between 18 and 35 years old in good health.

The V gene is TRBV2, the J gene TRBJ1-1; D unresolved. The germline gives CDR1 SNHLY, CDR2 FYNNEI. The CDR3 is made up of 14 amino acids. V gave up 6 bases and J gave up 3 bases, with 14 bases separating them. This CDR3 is CASSLQLFDTEAFF. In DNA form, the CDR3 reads TGTGCCAGCAGCCTACAGCTCTTTGACACTGAAGCTTTCTTT.

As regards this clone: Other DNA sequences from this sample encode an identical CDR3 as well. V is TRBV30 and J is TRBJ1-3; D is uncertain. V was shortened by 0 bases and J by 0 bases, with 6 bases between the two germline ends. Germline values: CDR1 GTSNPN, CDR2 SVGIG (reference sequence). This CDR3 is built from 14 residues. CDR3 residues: CAWSVGISGNTIYF. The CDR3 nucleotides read TGTGCCTGGAGTGTCGGGATCTCTGGAAACACCATATATTTT.

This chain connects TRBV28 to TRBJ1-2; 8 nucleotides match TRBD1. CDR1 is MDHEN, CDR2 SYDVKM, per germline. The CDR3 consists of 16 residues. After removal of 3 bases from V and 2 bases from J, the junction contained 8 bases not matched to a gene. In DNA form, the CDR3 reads TGTGCCAGCAGTTTGAGTTTTGGACAGGGCAACTATGGCTACACCTTC. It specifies CASSLSFGQGNYGYTF.

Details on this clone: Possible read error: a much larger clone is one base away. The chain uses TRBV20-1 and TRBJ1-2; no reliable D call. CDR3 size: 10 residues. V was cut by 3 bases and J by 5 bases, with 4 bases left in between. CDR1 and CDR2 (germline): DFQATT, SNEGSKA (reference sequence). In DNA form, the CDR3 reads TGCAGTGCTAGGCATTATGGCTACACCTTC. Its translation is CSARHYGYTF.

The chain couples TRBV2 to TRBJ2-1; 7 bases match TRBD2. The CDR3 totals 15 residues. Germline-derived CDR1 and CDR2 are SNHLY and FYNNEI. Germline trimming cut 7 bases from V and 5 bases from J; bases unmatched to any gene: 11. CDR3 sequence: CASTGGRGVHNEQFF. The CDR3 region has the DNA TGTGCCAGCACCGGGGGGAGGGGCGTACACAATGAGCAGTTCTTC.

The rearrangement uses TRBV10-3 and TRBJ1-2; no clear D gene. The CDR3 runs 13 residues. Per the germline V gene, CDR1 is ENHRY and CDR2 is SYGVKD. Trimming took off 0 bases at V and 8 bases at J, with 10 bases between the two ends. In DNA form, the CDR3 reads TGTGCCATCAGTGAGTCGCTGCAAGAGGGCTACACCTTC. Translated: CAISESLQEGYTF.

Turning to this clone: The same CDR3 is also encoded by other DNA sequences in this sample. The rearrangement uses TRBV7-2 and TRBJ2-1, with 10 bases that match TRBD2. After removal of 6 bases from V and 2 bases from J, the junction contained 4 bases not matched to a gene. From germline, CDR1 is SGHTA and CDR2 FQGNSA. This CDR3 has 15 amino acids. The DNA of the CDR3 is TGTGCCAGCAGGTGGACTAGCGGTACCTACAATGAGCAGTTCTTC. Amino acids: CASRWTSGTYNEQFF.

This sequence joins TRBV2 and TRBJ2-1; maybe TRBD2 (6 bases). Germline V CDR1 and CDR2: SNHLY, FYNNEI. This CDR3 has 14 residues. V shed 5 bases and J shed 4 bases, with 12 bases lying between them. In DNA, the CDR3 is TGTGCCAGCAGTCTGGCGGGAAATTACAATGAGCAGTTCTTC. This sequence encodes CASSLAGNYNEQFF.

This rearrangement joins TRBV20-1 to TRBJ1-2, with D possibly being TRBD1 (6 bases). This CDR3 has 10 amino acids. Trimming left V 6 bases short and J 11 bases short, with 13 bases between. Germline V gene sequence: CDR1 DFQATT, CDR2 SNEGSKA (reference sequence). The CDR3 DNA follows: TGCAGTGCCTGGACAGCCTTATACACCTTC. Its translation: CSAWTALYTF.

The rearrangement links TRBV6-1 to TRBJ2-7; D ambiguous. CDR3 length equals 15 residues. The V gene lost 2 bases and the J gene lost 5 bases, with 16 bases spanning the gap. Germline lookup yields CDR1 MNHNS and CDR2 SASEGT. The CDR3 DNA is TGTGCCAGCAGTGAACTAAGGATGGGATCACACGAGCAGTACTTC. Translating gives CASSELRMGSHEQYF.

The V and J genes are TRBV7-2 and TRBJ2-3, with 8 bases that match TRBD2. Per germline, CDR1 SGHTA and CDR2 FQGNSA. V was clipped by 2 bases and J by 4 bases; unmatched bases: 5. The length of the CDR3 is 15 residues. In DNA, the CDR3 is TGTGCCAGCAGCTTATCGCGGACTAGCCCAGATACGCAGTATTTT. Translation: CASSLSRTSPDTQYF.

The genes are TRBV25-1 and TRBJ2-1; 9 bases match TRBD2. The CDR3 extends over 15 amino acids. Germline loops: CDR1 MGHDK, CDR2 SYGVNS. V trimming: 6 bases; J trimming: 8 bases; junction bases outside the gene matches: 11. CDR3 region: CASSAGGLPGDEQFF. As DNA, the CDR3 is TGTGCCAGCAGCGCGGGAGGGCTCCCTGGGGATGAGCAGTTCTTC.

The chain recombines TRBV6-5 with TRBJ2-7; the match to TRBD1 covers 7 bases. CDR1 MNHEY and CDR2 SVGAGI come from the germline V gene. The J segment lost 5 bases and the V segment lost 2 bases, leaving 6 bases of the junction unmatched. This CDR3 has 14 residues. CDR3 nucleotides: TGTGCCAGCAGTTACGGAGACAGGGTTGACGAGCAGTACTTC. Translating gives CASSYGDRVDEQYF.

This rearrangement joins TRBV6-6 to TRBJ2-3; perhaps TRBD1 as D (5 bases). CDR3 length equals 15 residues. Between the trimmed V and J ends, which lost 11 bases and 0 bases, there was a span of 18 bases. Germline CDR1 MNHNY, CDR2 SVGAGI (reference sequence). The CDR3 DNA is TGTGCCTGTTCAGGGCAGGTTGATAGCACAGATACGCAGTATTTT. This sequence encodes CACSGQVDSTDTQYF.

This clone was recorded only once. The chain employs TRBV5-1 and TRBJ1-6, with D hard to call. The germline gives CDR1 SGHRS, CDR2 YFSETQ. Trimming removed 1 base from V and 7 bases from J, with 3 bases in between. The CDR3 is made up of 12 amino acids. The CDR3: CASSLSNSPLHF. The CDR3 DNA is TGCGCCAGCAGCTTGAGCAATTCACCCCTCCACTTT.

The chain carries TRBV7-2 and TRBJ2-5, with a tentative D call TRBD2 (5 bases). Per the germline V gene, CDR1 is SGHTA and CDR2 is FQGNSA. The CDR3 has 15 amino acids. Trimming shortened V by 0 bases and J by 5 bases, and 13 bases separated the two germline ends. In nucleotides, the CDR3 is TGTGCCAGCAGCTTAGCGCGGGCCCTGGGGGAGACCCAGTACTTC. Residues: CASSLARALGETQYF.

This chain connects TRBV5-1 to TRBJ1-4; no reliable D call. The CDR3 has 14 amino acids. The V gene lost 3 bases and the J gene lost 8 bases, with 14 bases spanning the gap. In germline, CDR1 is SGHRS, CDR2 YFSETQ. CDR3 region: CASSSTRPSEKLFF. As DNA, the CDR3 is TGCGCCAGCAGCTCCACGAGACCTTCCGAAAAACTGTTTTTT.

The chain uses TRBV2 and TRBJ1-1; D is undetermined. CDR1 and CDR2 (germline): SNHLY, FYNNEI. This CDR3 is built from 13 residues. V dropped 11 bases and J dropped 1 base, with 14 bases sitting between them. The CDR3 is CAGNREQNTEAFF. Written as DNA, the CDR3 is TGTGCCGGGAACAGAGAACAGAACACTGAAGCTTTCTTT.

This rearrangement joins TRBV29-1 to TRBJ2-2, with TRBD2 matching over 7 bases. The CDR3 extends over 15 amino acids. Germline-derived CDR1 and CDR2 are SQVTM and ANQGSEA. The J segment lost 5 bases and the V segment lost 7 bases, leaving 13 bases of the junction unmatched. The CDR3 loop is CSAPLWGGRTGELFF. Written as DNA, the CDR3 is TGCAGCGCTCCACTCTGGGGAGGGAGGACCGGGGAGCTGTTTTTT.

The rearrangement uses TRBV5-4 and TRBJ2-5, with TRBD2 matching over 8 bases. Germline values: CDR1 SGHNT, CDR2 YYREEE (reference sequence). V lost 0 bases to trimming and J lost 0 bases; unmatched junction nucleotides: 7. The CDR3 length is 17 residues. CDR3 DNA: TGTGCCAGCAGCTTGGTACCGGGACTAGTGGACCAAGAGACCCAGTACTTC. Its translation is CASSLVPGLVDQETQYF.

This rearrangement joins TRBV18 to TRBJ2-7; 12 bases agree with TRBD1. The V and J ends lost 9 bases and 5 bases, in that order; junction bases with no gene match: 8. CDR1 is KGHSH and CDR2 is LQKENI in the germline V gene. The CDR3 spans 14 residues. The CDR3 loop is CASTHGTGGDEQYF. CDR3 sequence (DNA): TGTGCCAGTACCCACGGGACAGGGGGCGACGAGCAGTACTTC.

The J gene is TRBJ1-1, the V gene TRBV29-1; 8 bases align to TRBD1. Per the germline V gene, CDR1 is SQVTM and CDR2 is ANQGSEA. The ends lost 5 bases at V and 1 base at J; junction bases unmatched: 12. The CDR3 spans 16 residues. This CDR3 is CSVMRATGASNTEAFF. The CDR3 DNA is TGCAGCGTTATGAGGGCGACAGGGGCTTCGAACACTGAAGCTTTCTTT.

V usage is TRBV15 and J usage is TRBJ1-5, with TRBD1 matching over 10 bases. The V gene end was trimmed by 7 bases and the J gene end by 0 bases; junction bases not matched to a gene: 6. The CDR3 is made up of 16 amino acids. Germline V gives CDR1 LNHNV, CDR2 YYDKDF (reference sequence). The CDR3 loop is CATTSGQGYSNQPQHF. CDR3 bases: TGTGCCACCACCTCGGGACAGGGGTATAGCAATCAGCCCCAGCATTTT.

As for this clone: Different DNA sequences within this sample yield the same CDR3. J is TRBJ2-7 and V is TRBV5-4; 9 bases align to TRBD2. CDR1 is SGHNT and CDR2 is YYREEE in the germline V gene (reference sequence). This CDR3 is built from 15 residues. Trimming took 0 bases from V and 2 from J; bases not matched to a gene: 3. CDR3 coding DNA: TGTGCCAGCAGCTTGGGGCTAGCGGGAACCTACGAGCAGTACTTC. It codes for CASSLGLAGTYEQYF.

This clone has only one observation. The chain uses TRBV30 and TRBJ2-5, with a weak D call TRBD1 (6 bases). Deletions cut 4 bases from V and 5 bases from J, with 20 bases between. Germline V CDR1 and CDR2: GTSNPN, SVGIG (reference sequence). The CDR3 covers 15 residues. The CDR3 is CAWTRGQGRTETQYF. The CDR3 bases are TGTGCCTGGACCCGCGGCCAGGGGAGAACGGAGACCCAGTACTTC.

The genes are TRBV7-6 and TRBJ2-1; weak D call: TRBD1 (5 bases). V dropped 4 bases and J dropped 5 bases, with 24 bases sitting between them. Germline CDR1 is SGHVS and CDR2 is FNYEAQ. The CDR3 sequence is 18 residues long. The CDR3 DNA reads TGTGCCAGCAGCTCCGGCCAGGCTCCGGTTAAGGGGAACAATGAGCAGTTCTTC. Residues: CASSSGQAPVKGNNEQFF.

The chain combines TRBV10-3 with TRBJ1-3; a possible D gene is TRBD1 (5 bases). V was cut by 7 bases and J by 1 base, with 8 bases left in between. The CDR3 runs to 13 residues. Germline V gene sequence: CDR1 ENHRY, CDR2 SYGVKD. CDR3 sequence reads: CAIKGTSGNTIYF. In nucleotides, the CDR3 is TGTGCCATCAAAGGGACGTCTGGAAACACCATATATTTT.

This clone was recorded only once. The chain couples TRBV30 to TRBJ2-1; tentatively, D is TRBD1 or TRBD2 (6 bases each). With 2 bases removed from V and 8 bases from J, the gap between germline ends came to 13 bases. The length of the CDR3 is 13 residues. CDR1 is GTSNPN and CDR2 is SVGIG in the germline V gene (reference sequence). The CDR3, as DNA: TGTGCCTGGAGTTCCCGGGGGCCCGATGAGCAGTTCTTC. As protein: CAWSSRGPDEQFF.